The 12 T cell receptor beta chains reported below all come from one sample, sequenced in a study of blood T cell repertoires in COVID-19. Repertoires were generated with immunoSEQ multiplex PCR, while TCRdb's copy carries only in-frame clones and drops some. This table holds under 200,000 clones, approximately 88% found once. The sample consisted of peripheral blood. The receptor source for this set is an elderly woman with active or convalescent COVID-19.

V usage is TRBV7-9 and J usage is TRBJ1-2; 8 positions agree with TRBD1. Germline loops: CDR1 SEHNR, CDR2 FQNEAQ (reference sequence). Trimming removed 5 bases from V and 7 bases from J; junction bases left unmatched: 15. The CDR3 is 16 residues long. As DNA, the CDR3 is TGTGCCAGCAGCCCCATTGCAGGGGGCGGGGCCAGTGGCTACACCTTC. It is translated as CASSPIAGGGASGYTF.

V gene TRBV7-9 combines with J gene TRBJ1-4; D call uncertain. CDR1 and CDR2 from the germline V gene are SEHNR and FQNEAQ (reference sequence). Between the trimmed V and J ends, which lost 1 base and 10 bases, there was a span of 13 bases. The CDR3 runs to 14 residues. The CDR3 coding sequence is TGTGCCAGCAGCTTAGGTGGACGCGGAGGAAAACTGTTTTTT. Its protein product is CASSLGGRGGKLFF.

This chain links TRBV10-2 with TRBJ2-7; D is uncertain. CDR1 WSHSY and CDR2 SAAADI come from the germline V gene. The length of the CDR3 is 14 residues. V shed 3 bases and J shed 3 bases, with 12 bases lying between them. This chain's CDR3 is CASSDINPSYEQYF. The CDR3 nucleotides read TGCGCCAGCAGTGATATTAACCCTAGCTACGAGCAGTACTTC.

The chain is built from TRBV7-9 and TRBJ2-1, with TRBD2 matching over 8 bases. Germline-derived CDR1 and CDR2 are SEHNR and FQNEAQ (reference sequence). V shed 5 bases, J shed 4 bases, and the junction held 7 bases outside the gene matches. The CDR3 sequence is 15 residues long. The CDR3 loop is CASSPWTSRYNEQFF. The CDR3 nucleotides are TGTGCCAGCAGCCCCTGGACTAGCAGGTACAATGAGCAGTTCTTC.

This chain links TRBV7-3 with TRBJ2-1; D is undetermined. The CDR3 totals 17 residues. Trimming removed 0 bases from V and 5 bases from J, with 17 bases in between. From germline, CDR1 is SGHTA and CDR2 FQGTGA. CDR3 coding DNA: TGTGCCAGCAGCTTAACGGTCGGGTTTGGCCTCAACAATGAGCAGTTCTTC. Translated: CASSLTVGFGLNNEQFF.

The V and J genes are TRBV27 and TRBJ2-6; D is uncertain. The CDR3 sequence is 14 residues long. V was clipped by 4 bases and J by 1 base, with 5 bases between them. Looked up from germline, CDR1 is MNHEY and CDR2 is SMNVEV (reference sequence). The CDR3 DNA follows: TGTGCCAGCAGTTCGGGTTCTGGGGCCAACGTCCTGACTTTC. Its protein product is CASSSGSGANVLTF.

This chain links TRBV18 with TRBJ2-2; D is unresolved. V was clipped by 6 bases and J by 7 bases, with 6 bases between them. The CDR3 loop spans 11 amino acids. CDR1 is KGHSH and CDR2 is LQKENI in the germline V gene. In DNA, the CDR3 is TGTGCCAGCTCCCTTATCGGGGAGCTGTTTTTT. Its translation is CASSLIGELFF.

The gene calls are TRBV7-6 and TRBJ2-7; TRBD2 matches 10 bases. There are 15 residues in the CDR3. After removal of 4 bases from V and 3 bases from J, the junction contained 6 bases not matched to a gene. CDR1 and CDR2 from the germline V gene are SGHVS and FNYEAQ. In DNA form, the CDR3 reads TGTGCCAGCAGCTCAACTAGCGGGGCAAACTACGAGCAGTACTTC. Translated: CASSSTSGANYEQYF.

V usage is TRBV7-8 and J usage is TRBJ1-1, with 10 bases aligning to TRBD1. From germline, CDR1 is SGHVS and CDR2 FQNEAQ. The CDR3 contains 16 residues. Losses at the gene ends were 3 bases for V and 1 base for J; bases not matched to a gene: 5. The CDR3 spells CASSFRDRGWNTEAFF. CDR3 nucleotide sequence: TGTGCCAGCAGCTTCCGGGACAGGGGATGGAACACTGAAGCTTTCTTT.

Of note for this clone: This sample includes further DNA sequences coding for the same CDR3. The rearrangement uses TRBV18 and TRBJ1-5, with 8 nucleotides matching TRBD1. CDR3 length equals 14 residues. The ends lost 6 bases at V and 2 bases at J; junction bases unmatched: 3. In germline, CDR1 is KGHSH, CDR2 LQKENI. Here the CDR3 DNA reads TGTGCCAGCTCTCCGACAGGGGGCAATCAGCCCCAGCATTTT. Amino acid sequence: CASSPTGGNQPQHF.

In its sample, this clone was seen once. The V call is TRBV5-4, the J call TRBJ1-2; TRBD1 agrees at 9 bases. J lost 4 bases, V lost 4 bases, and 8 bases had no gene match. Germline V gene sequence: CDR1 SGHNT, CDR2 YYREEE (reference sequence). The CDR3 extends over 15 amino acids. In DNA, the CDR3 is TGTGCCAGCAGCACACAGGGGGCTACCCTCTATGGCTACACCTTC. Amino acid sequence: CASSTQGATLYGYTF. The full variable domain, in which reference TRBV5-4 and TRBJ1-2 provide the parts outside the CDR3, is ETGVTQSPTHLIKTRGQQVTLRCSSQSGHNTVSWYQQALGQGPQFIFQYYREEENGRGNFPPRFSGLQFPNYSSELNVNALELDDSALYLCASSTQGATLYGYTFGSGTRLTVV.

This chain joins TRBV7-9 and TRBJ1-5, with TRBD1 as a possible D gene (5 bases). The CDR3 is 14 amino acids. With 5 bases removed from V and 4 bases from J, the gap between germline ends came to 12 bases. The germline gives CDR1 SEHNR, CDR2 FQNEAQ (reference sequence). The CDR3 DNA reads TGTGCCAGCAGCACCCTGACAGATAATCAGCCCCAGCATTTT. Protein product: CASSTLTDNQPQHF.